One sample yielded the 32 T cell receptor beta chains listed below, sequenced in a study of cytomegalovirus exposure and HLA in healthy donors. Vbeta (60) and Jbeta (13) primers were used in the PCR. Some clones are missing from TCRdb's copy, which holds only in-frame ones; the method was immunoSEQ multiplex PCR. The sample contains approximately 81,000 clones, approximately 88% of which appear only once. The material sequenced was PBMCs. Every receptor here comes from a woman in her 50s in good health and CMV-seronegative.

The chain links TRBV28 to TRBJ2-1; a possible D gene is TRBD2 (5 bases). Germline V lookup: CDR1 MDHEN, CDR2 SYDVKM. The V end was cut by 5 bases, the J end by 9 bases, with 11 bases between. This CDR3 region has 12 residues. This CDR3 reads CASSLILGEQFF. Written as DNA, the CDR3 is TGTGCCAGCAGTCTTATACTAGGTGAGCAGTTCTTC.

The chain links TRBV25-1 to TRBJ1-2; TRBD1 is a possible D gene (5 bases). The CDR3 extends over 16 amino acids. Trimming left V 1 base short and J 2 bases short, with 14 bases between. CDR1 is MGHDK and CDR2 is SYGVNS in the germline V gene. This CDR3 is CASSEFLQGGNYGYTF. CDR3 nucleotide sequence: TGTGCCAGCAGTGAATTCCTTCAGGGAGGAAACTATGGCTACACCTTC.

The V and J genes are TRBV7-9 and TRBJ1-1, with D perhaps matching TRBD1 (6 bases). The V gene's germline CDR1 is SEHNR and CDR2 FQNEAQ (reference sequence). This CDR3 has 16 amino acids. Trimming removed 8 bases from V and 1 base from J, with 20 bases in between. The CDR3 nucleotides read TGTGCCAGCGGACCTAGGACAGCTAGGGCGAACACTGAAGCTTTCTTT. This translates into CASGPRTARANTEAFF.

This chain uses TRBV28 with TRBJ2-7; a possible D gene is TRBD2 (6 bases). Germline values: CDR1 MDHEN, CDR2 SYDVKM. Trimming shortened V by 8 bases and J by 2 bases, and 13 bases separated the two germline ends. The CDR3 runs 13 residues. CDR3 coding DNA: TGTGCCAGCGGAGCGGGTTTCACCTACGAGCAGTACTTC. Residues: CASGAGFTYEQYF.

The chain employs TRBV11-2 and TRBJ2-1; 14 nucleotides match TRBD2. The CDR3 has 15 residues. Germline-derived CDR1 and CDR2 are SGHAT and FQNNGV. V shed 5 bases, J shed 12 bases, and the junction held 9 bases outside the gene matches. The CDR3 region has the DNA TGTGCCAGCAGCCCTCCGGGACTAGCGGGAGAAAGGCAGTTCTTC. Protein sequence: CASSPPGLAGERQFF.

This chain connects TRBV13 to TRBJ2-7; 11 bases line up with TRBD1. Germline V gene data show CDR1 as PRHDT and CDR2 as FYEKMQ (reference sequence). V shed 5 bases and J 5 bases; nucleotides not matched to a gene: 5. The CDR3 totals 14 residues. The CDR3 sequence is CASSDRDRGDEQYF. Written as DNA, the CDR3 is TGTGCCAGCAGCGACCGGGACAGGGGGGACGAGCAGTACTTC.

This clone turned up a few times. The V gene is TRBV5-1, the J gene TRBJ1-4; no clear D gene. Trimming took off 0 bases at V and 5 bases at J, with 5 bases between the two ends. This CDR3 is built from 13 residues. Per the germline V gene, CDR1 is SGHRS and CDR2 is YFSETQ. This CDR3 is CASSLDSNEKLFF. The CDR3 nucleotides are TGCGCCAGCAGCTTGGACAGCAATGAAAAACTGTTTTTT.

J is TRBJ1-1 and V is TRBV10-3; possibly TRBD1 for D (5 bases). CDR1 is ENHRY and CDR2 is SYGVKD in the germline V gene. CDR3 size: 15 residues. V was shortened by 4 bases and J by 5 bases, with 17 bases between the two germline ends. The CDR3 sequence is CAISGQGGKVTEAFF. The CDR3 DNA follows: TGTGCCATCAGTGGTCAGGGAGGCAAGGTAACTGAAGCTTTCTTT.

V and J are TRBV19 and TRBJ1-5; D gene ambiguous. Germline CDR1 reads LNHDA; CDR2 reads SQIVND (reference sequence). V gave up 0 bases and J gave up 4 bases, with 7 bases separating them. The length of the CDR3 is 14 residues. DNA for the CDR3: TGTGCCAGTAGTATAGAGGGCAGGAATCAGCCCCAGCATTTT. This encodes CASSIEGRNQPQHF.

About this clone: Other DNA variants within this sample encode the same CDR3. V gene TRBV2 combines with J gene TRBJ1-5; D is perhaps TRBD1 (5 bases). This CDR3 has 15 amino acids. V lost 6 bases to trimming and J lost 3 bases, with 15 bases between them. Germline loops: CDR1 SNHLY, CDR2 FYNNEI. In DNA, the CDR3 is TGTGCCAGCAGCCTAATAACAGGACCCAATCAGCCCCAGCATTTT. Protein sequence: CASSLITGPNQPQHF.

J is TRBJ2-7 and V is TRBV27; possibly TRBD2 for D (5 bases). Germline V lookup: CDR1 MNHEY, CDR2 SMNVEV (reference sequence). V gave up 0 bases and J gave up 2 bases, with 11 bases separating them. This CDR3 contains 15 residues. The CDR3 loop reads CASSLSGSEPYEQYF. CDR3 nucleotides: TGTGCCAGCAGTTTATCTGGGAGTGAACCCTACGAGCAGTACTTC.

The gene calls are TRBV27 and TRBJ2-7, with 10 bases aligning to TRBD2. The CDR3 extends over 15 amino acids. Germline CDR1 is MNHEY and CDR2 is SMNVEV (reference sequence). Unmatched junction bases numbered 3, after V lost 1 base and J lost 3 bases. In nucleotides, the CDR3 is TGTGCCAGCAGTTTATTAGCGGGAGGTATCTACGAGCAGTACTTC. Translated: CASSLLAGGIYEQYF.

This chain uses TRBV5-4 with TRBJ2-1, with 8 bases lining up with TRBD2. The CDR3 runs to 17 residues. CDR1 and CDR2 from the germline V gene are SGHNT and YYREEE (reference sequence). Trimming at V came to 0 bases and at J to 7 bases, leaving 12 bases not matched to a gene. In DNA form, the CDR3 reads TGTGCCAGCAGCTTGGGTGGGGTAGCGGGACTTATAAATGAGCAGTTCTTC. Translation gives CASSLGGVAGLINEQFF.

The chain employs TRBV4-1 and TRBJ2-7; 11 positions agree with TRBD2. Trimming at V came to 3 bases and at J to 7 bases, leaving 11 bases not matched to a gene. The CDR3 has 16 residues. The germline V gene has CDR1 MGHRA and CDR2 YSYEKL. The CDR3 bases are TGCGCCAGCAGCCAGGGATCAACTAGCGGGAGAGGGGAGCAGTACTTC. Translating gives CASSQGSTSGRGEQYF.

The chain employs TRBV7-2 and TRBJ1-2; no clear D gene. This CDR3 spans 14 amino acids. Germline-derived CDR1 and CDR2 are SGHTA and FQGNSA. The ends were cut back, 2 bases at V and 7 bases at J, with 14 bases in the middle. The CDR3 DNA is TGTGCCAGCAGCTTAAATAAGGCCGGAGGTGGCTACACCTTC. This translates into CASSLNKAGGGYTF.

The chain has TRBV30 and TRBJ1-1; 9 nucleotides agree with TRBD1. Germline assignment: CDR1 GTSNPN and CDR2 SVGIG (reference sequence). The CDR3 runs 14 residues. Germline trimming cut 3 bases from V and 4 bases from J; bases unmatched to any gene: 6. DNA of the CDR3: TGTGCCTGGAGCGCGACAGGGGGAGCCACTGAAGCTTTCTTT. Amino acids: CAWSATGGATEAFF. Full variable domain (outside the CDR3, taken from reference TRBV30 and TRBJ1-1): SQTIHQWPATLVQPVGSPLSLECTVEGTSNPNLYWYRQAAGRGLQLLFYSVGIGQISSEVPQNLSASRPQDRQFILSSKKLLLSDSGFYLCAWSATGGATEAFFGQGTRLTVV.

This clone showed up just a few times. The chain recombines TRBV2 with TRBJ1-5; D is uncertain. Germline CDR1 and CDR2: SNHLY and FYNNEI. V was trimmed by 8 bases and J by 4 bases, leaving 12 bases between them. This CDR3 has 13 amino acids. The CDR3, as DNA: TGTGCCAGCCACGTAGTGAGTAATCAGCCCCAGCATTTT. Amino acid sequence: CASHVVSNQPQHF.

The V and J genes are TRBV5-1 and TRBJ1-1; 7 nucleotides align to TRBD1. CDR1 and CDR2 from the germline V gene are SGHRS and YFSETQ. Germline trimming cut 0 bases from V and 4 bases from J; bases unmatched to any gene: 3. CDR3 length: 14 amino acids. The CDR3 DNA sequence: TGCGCCAGCAGCTTGGCAGGGGACAGCACTGAAGCTTTCTTT. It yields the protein CASSLAGDSTEAFF.

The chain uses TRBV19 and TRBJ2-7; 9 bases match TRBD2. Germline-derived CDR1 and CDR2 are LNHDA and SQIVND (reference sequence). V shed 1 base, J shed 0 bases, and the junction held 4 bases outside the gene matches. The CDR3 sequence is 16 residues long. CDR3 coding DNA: TGTGCCAGTAGTATAGCATCTAGCGGGAACTCCTACGAGCAGTACTTC. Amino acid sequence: CASSIASSGNSYEQYF. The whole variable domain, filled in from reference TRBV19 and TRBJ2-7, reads DGGITQSPKYLFRKEGQNVTLSCEQNLNHDAMYWYRQDPGQGLRLIYYSQIVNDFQKGDIAEGYSVSREKKESFPLTVTSAQKNPTAFYLCASSIASSGNSYEQYFGPGTRLTVT.

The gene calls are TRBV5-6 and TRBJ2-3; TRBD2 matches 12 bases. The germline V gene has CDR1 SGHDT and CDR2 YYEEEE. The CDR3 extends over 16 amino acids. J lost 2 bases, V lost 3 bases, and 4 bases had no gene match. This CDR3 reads CASSSRLAGATDTQYF. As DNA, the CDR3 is TGTGCCAGCAGCTCCCGACTAGCGGGGGCCACAGATACGCAGTATTTT.

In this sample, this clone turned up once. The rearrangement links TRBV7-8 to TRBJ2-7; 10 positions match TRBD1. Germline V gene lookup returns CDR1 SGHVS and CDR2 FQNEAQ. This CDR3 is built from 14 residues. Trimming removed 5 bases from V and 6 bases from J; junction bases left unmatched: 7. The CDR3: CASSAGTGVSEQYF. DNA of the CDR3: TGTGCCAGCAGCGCCGGGACAGGGGTCTCCGAGCAGTACTTC.

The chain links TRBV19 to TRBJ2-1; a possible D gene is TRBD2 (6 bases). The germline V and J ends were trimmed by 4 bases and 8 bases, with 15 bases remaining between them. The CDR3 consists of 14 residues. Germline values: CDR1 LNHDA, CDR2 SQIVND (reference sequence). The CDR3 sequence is CASSNSGTYDEQFF. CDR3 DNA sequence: TGTGCCAGTAGTAATTCCGGGACTTACGATGAGCAGTTCTTC.

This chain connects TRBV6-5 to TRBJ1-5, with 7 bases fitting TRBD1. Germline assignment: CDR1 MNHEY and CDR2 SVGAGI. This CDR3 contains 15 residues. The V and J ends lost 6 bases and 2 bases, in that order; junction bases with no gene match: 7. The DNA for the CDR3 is TGTGCCAGCAGCTCGGACAGGAACGGCAATCAGCCCCAGCATTTT. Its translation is CASSSDRNGNQPQHF.

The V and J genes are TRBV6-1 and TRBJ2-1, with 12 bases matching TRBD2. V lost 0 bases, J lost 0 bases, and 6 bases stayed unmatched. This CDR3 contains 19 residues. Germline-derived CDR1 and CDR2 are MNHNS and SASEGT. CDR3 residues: CASSEAFLAGGSSYNEQFF. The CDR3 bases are TGTGCCAGCAGTGAAGCGTTCCTAGCGGGGGGGTCCTCCTACAATGAGCAGTTCTTC.

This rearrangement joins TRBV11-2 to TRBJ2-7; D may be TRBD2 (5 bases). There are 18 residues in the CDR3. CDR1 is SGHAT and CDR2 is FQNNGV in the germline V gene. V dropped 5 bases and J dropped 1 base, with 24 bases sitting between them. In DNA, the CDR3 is TGTGCCAGCAGCCTCAGCCGTGGGGAGCGTATGGCTTCCTACGAGCAGTACTTC. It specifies CASSLSRGERMASYEQYF.

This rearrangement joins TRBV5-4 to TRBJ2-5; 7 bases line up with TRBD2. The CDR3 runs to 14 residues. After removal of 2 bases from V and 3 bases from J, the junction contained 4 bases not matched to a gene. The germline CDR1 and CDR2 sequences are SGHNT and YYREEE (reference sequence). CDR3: CASSLGGTKETQYF. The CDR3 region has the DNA TGTGCCAGCAGCTTAGGAGGGACTAAAGAGACCCAGTACTTC.

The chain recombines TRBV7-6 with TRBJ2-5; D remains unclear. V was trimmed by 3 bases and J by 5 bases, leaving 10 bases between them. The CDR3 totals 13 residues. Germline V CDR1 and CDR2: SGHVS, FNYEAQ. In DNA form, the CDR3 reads TGTGCCAGCAGCTTTGGAGCTTTCGAGACCCAGTACTTC. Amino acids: CASSFGAFETQYF.

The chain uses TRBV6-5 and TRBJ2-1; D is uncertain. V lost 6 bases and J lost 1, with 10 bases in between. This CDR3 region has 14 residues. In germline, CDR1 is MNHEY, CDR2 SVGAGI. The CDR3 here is CASRLTLSYNEQFF. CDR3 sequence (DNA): TGTGCCAGCAGATTAACTCTATCCTACAATGAGCAGTTCTTC.

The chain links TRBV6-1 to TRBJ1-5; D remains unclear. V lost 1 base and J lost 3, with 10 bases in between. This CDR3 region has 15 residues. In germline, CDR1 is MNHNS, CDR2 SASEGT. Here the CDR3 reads CASSEVQIDNQPQHF. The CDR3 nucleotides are TGTGCCAGCAGTGAAGTGCAGATCGACAATCAGCCCCAGCATTTT.

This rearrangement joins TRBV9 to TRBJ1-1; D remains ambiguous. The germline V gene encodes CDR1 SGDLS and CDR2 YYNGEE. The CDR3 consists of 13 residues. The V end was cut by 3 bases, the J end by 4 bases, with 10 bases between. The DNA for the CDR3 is TGTGCCAGCAGCGCCCACGAGGGCACTGAAGCTTTCTTT. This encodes CASSAHEGTEAFF.

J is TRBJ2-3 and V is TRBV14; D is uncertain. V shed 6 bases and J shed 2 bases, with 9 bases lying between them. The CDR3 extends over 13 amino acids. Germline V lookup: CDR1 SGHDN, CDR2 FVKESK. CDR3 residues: CASRVQITDTQYF. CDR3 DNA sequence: TGTGCCAGCAGAGTTCAGATCACAGATACGCAGTATTTT.

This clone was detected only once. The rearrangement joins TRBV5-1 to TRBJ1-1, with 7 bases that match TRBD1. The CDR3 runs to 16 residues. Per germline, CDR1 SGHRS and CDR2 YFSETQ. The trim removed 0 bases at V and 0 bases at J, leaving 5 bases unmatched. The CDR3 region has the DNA TGCGCCAGCAGCTTGGCTGCGGGACAGTTGAACACTGAAGCTTTCTTT. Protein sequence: CASSLAAGQLNTEAFF.